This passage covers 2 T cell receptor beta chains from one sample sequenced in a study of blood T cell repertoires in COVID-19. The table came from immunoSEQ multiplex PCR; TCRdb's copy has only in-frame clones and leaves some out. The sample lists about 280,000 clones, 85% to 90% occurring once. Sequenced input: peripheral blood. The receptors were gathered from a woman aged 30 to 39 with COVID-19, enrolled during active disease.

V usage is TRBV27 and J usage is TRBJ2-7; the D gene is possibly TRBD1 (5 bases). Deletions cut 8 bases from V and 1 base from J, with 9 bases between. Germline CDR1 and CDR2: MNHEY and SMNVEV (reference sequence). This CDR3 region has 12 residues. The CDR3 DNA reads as TGTGCCAGCCGACAGAATTCCTACGAGCAGTACTTC. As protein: CASRQNSYEQYF.

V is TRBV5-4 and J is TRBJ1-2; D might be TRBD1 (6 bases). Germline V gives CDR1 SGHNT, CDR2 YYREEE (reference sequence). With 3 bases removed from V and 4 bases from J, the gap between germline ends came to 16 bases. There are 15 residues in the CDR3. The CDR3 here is CASSSLTGLLYGYTF. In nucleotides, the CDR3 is TGTGCCAGCAGCTCCCTAACAGGGCTTCTCTATGGCTACACCTTC.